This T cell receptor beta chain was sequenced during a study of vaccination effects on CD4 cells after COVID-19. Overall study context: Culturing of a few million PBMC per well took place with around 10 IU/ml IL-2 and about 9.3 ug/ml peptides. Study observations and caveats: Only a few convalescent patients and no early post-infection timepoints featured in the study. Just 1 of 255 vaccine-induced clones in healthy recipients was cross-reactive.

Assay used: immunoSEQ multiplex PCR; TCRdb lists only in-frame clones, some missing. The sample records some 36,000 clones, 65% to 70% being singletons. Germline V lookup: CDR1 KGHSH, CDR2 LQKENI. The CDR3 covers 15 residues. Trimming removed 4 bases at V and 1 base at J, with 11 bases between. Investigators separated out CD4+ T cells once less than 11 days of culture had passed. Each culture had half its medium swapped for IL-2 medium on days 3 and 7. In regard to this clone: Its specificity is not known.

The clonotype originates from a human donor who received a COVID-19 vaccine. The material sequenced was CD4+ T cells from PBMCs cultured without peptide, taken before COVID-19 vaccination. The gene calls are TRBV18 and TRBJ2-1; possibly TRBD2 for D (6 bases). The CDR3 nucleotides are TGTGCCAGCTCACTGACGGGACTTTCCTACAATGAGCAGTTCTTC. The encoded protein is CASSLTGLSYNEQFF.